The 17 T cell receptor beta chains reported below all come from one sample, sequenced in a study of PD-1 blockade in classical Hodgkin lymphoma. All patients experienced relapse after autologous stem cell transplantation, and brentuximab vedotin exposure was variable. TCRdb's copy holds only in-frame clones and misses some; the assay was immunoSEQ multiplex PCR. There are 89,000 or so clones in the sample; about nine tenths occur only once, and about 2.6% lies in the top ten. The sequences come from peripheral blood mononuclear cells (PBMCs), collected before the second cycle of nivolumab. These receptor sequences come from a human donor with classical Hodgkin lymphoma.

The chain is built from TRBV25-1 and TRBJ2-4; 10 bases are a match to TRBD2. Losses at the gene ends were 9 bases for V and 5 bases for J; bases not matched to a gene: 10. This CDR3 contains 15 residues. In germline, CDR1 is MGHDK, CDR2 SYGVNS. The CDR3 bases are TGTGCCAGTTCCTCCAGCGGGAGGGCCGAAAACATTCAGTACTTC. Translated: CASSSSGRAENIQYF.

This sequence joins TRBV14 and TRBJ1-1; no reliable D call. V lost 3 bases to trimming and J lost 3 bases, with 8 bases between them. The CDR3 is 13 residues long. Germline V gives CDR1 SGHDN, CDR2 FVKESK. This CDR3 reads CASSQQIHTEAFF. The CDR3 region has the DNA TGTGCCAGCAGCCAGCAAATTCACACTGAAGCTTTCTTT.

The chain recombines TRBV7-9 with TRBJ2-7, with TRBD1 matching 9 bases. Trimming cost V 4 bases and J 4 bases; bases outside gene matches: 8. Germline V gene data show CDR1 as SEHNR and CDR2 as FQNEAQ (reference sequence). This CDR3 is 15 amino acids long. As DNA, the CDR3 is TGTGCCAGCAGCTCTCCCGGGACAGGGACGTACGAGCAGTACTTC. As protein: CASSSPGTGTYEQYF.

J is TRBJ2-3 and V is TRBV19; D uncertain. The germline CDR1 and CDR2 sequences are LNHDA and SQIVND (reference sequence). Trimming stripped 1 base from V and 4 bases from J, with 12 bases between. The CDR3 is made up of 15 amino acids. Here the CDR3 reads CASSIVAVPPDTQYF. Here the CDR3 DNA reads TGTGCCAGTAGTATAGTCGCGGTTCCGCCAGATACGCAGTATTTT.

A few counts support this clone. The chain uses TRBV6-6 and TRBJ1-1, with 9 bases that match TRBD1. Trimming removed 5 bases from V and 4 bases from J; junction bases left unmatched: 8. Germline assignment: CDR1 MNHNY and CDR2 SVGAGI (reference sequence). This CDR3 is 15 amino acids long. CDR3 DNA sequence: TGTGCCAGCAGTGGACGAGACAGGGGGGGCACTGAAGCTTTCTTT. It is translated as CASSGRDRGGTEAFF.

The chain has TRBV6-6 and TRBJ1-1; D may be TRBD1 (5 bases). In germline, CDR1 is MNHNY, CDR2 SVGAGI (reference sequence). V was clipped by 7 bases and J by 4 bases, with 16 bases between them. The CDR3 covers 14 residues. CDR3: CASNPPRGGTEAFF. The CDR3 DNA sequence: TGTGCCAGCAACCCCCCGAGGGGCGGCACTGAAGCTTTCTTT.

The chain carries TRBV11-2 and TRBJ1-5, with a tentative D call TRBD1 (5 bases). This CDR3 region has 16 residues. Germline CDR1 and CDR2: SGHAT and FQNNGV. V was pared by 1 base and J by 3 bases, with 13 bases between. The CDR3 nucleotides are TGTGCCAGCAGCTTAGTAGGCGGGGGACCCAATCAGCCCCAGCATTTT. It codes for CASSLVGGGPNQPQHF.

The V and J genes are TRBV6-4 and TRBJ2-3; D unresolved. Germline CDR1 is MRHNA and CDR2 is SNTAGT. Trimming left V 6 bases short and J 3 bases short, with 13 bases between. The CDR3 spans 14 residues. CDR3 in DNA: TGTGCCAGCAGCACCCAGGCCGGAACAGATACGCAGTATTTT. It yields the protein CASSTQAGTDTQYF.

The count of this clone is one. The gene calls are TRBV28 and TRBJ2-7; D is ambiguous. The CDR3 is 16 residues long. The germline gives CDR1 MDHEN, CDR2 SYDVKM. V was clipped by 3 bases and J by 2 bases, with 17 bases between them. The CDR3 bases are TGTGCCAGCAGTTTTGCAACCCCGATTCTGGCCTACGAGCAGTACTTC. As protein: CASSFATPILAYEQYF.

V gene TRBV5-4 combines with J gene TRBJ2-6; D call uncertain. The CDR3 consists of 15 residues. The germline V and J ends were trimmed by 0 bases and 0 bases, with 4 bases remaining between them. The germline V gene has CDR1 SGHNT and CDR2 YYREEE (reference sequence). The CDR3 nucleotides read TGTGCCAGCAGCTTGGTTGGCTCTGGGGCCAACGTCCTGACTTTC. It encodes CASSLVGSGANVLTF.

The rearrangement uses TRBV13 and TRBJ2-1, with TRBD1 identical over 11 bases. The CDR3 is 15 residues long. Germline CDR1 PRHDT, CDR2 FYEKMQ (reference sequence). Trimming removed 5 bases from V and 9 bases from J; junction bases left unmatched: 9. DNA for the CDR3: TGTGCCAGCAGCCTCGGGACAGGGGGTAGCGGTGAGCAGTTCTTC. Translated, it gives CASSLGTGGSGEQFF.

The V and J genes are TRBV6-1 and TRBJ2-7, with a tentative D call TRBD2 (6 bases). This CDR3 spans 15 amino acids. Germline lookup yields CDR1 MNHNS and CDR2 SASEGT. Trimming pared 7 bases from V and 2 bases from J, leaving 18 bases between. The DNA for the CDR3 is TGTGCCAGCACCCTATCAGCCTCGGGAGCCTACGAGCAGTACTTC. Its protein is CASTLSASGAYEQYF.

The J gene is TRBJ2-7, the V gene TRBV7-9; no reliable D call. Germline V gives CDR1 SEHNR, CDR2 FQNEAQ (reference sequence). V was clipped by 1 base and J by 5 bases, with 3 bases between them. CDR3 length: 11 amino acids. CDR3 nucleotides: TGTGCCAGCAGCTTAGGCGACGAGCAGTACTTC. Protein sequence: CASSLGDEQYF.

In the case of this clone: One junction end disagrees with the germline gene, perhaps due to a read error. This chain connects TRBV7-7 to TRBJ2-1, with unresolved D. The CDR3 consists of 14 residues. CDR1 and CDR2 (germline): SSHAT, FNYEAQ (reference sequence). For the CDR3, the DNA is TGTGCTAGCAGCTTATCAGGCTCCTACAATGAGCAGTTCTTC. Translated, it gives CASSLSGSYNEQFF.

The chain links TRBV18 to TRBJ1-3; weak D call: TRBD1 (6 bases). Germline assignment: CDR1 KGHSH and CDR2 LQKENI. Trimming left V 0 bases short and J 5 bases short, with 11 bases between. The CDR3 is 15 amino acids. Here the CDR3 DNA reads TGTGCCAGCTCACCACCGGAGGGGGACCGAAACACCATATATTTT. It codes for CASSPPEGDRNTIYF. Looking up the rest from reference TRBV18 and TRBJ1-3 gives the full variable domain: NAGVMQNPRHLVRRRGQEARLRCSPMKGHSHVYWYRQLPEEGLKFMVYLQKENIIDESGMPKERFSAEFPKEGPSILRIQQVVRGDSAAYFCASSPPEGDRNTIYFGEGSWLTVV.

Written as DNA, the CDR3 is TGTGCCAGCAGCGTAGCCACCGGACAGAACTATGGCTACACCTTC. Its protein is CASSVATGQNYGYTF. The chain employs TRBV9 and TRBJ1-2; possibly TRBD1 for D (6 bases). Germline CDR1 SGDLS, CDR2 YYNGEE. V shed 0 bases and J shed 2 bases, with 11 bases lying between them. This CDR3 spans 15 amino acids.

This chain joins TRBV2 and TRBJ2-7; 9 nucleotides agree with TRBD2. J was trimmed by 0 bases and V by 4 bases; bases with no gene match: 10. Germline V gene sequence: CDR1 SNHLY, CDR2 FYNNEI. This CDR3 comprises 17 residues. DNA of the CDR3: TGTGCCAGCAGTGGTAGGACTAGCGAGTTAAGCTCCTACGAGCAGTACTTC. Its translation: CASSGRTSELSSYEQYF.